One and the same sample provided the 5 T cell receptor beta chains below, sequenced in a study of graft-versus-host responses after intestinal transplantation. These receptors have no identified antigens. Clones were read by immunoSEQ multiplex PCR, and TCRdb kept only the in-frame ones, dropping some. The sample lists about 120,000 clones, about 95% occurring once. The specimen comprised unstimulated CD8+ T cells sorted from spleen or lymph node cells, sampled before intestinal transplant. These receptors were obtained from a human donor who received an intestinal transplant.

The gene calls are TRBV25-1 and TRBJ1-2; no firm D call. The CDR3 totals 12 residues. With 6 bases removed from V and 5 bases from J, the gap between germline ends came to 10 bases. CDR1 and CDR2 from the germline V gene are MGHDK and SYGVNS. The CDR3 spells CASSEGGYGYTF. In DNA, the CDR3 is TGTGCCAGCAGCGAGGGCGGGTATGGCTACACCTTC.

This clone is medium-sized by share. The chain uses TRBV28 and TRBJ2-7; D may be TRBD1 (5 bases). V gave up 3 bases and J gave up 7 bases, with 13 bases separating them. Germline values: CDR1 MDHEN, CDR2 SYDVKM. This CDR3 contains 13 residues. The CDR3 loop is CASSFLQGWEQYF. For the CDR3, the DNA is TGTGCCAGCAGTTTTTTGCAGGGCTGGGAGCAGTACTTC.

The rearrangement joins TRBV27 to TRBJ1-6, with 8 bases matching TRBD1. After removal of 5 bases from V and 13 bases from J, the junction contained 10 bases not matched to a gene. Germline lookup yields CDR1 MNHEY and CDR2 SMNVEV (reference sequence). The CDR3 is made up of 14 amino acids. Written as DNA, the CDR3 is TGTGCCAGCAGTCCGGGGACAGGAATAGGGCCCCTCCACTTT. Encoded protein: CASSPGTGIGPLHF.

The V gene is TRBV6-5, the J gene TRBJ2-7, with 8 bases lining up with TRBD2. Unmatched junction bases numbered 8, after V lost 7 bases and J lost 6 bases. The CDR3 extends over 13 amino acids. Looked up from germline, CDR1 is MNHEY and CDR2 is SVGAGI. The CDR3 DNA reads as TGTGCCAGCACCTTCGGGGGGGCGCGCGAGCAGTACTTC. It specifies CASTFGGAREQYF.

The V gene is TRBV6-1, the J gene TRBJ2-1, with TRBD2 as a possible D gene (8 bases). From germline, CDR1 is MNHNS and CDR2 SASEGT. The CDR3 contains 15 residues. Trimming pared 7 bases from V and 7 bases from J, leaving 20 bases between. The CDR3, as DNA: TGTGCCAGCACCCGACAGGGCGGGAGGTTAAATGAGCAGTTCTTC. Translating gives CASTRQGGRLNEQFF.